This T cell receptor beta chain came from a study of OX40 agonist ivuxolimab in advanced cancers. On the study more broadly: Partial responses were achieved by three patients, of whom one had hepatocellular carcinoma and two had cutaneous melanoma.

V lost 0 bases and J lost 7, with 10 bases in between. The CDR3 has 14 amino acids. The germline V gene encodes CDR1 GTSNPN and CDR2 SVGIG (reference sequence). Profiled with immunoSEQ multiplex PCR; TCRdb holds only in-frame clones, not every one. This sample has roughly 48,000 clones, with 79% found just once. This sample comprised CD4+ or CD8+ T cells sorted from blood, obtained in a trial of the OX40 agonist ivuxolimab. This chain uses TRBV30 with TRBJ1-6, with D possibly matching TRBD1 (6 bases). This receptor was taken from an adult with an advanced solid tumor such as melanoma, head and neck, liver or kidney cancer. For the CDR3, the DNA is TGTGCCTGGAGTGTACGACAGGACAATTCACCCCTCCACTTT. It is translated as CAWSVRQDNSPLHF. Variable domain in full (rest from reference TRBV30 and TRBJ1-6): SQTIHQWPATLVQPVGSPLSLECTVEGTSNPNLYWYRQAAGRGLQLLFYSVGIGQISSEVPQNLSASRPQDRQFILSSKKLLLSDSGFYLCAWSVRQDNSPLHFGNGTRLTVT.